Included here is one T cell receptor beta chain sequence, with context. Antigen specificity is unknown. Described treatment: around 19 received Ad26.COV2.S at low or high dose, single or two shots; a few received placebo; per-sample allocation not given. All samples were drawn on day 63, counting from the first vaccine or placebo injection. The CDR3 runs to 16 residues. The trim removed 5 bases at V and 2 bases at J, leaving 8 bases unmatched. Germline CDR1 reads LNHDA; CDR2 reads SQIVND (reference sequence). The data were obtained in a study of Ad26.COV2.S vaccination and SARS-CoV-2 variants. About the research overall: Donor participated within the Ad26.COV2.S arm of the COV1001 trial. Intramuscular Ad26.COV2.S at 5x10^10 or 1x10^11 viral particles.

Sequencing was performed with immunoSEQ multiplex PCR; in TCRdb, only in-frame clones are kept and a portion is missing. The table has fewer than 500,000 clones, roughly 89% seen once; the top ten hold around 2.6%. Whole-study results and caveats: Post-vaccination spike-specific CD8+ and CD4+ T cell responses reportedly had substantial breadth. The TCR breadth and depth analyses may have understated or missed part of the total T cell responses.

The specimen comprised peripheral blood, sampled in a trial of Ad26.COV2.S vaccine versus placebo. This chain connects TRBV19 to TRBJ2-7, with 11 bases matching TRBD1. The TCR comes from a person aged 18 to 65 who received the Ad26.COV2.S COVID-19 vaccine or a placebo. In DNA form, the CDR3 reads TGTGCCAGTAGTTTCTACGGACAGGGGGCGACCTACGAGCAGTACTTC. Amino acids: CASSFYGQGATYEQYF.